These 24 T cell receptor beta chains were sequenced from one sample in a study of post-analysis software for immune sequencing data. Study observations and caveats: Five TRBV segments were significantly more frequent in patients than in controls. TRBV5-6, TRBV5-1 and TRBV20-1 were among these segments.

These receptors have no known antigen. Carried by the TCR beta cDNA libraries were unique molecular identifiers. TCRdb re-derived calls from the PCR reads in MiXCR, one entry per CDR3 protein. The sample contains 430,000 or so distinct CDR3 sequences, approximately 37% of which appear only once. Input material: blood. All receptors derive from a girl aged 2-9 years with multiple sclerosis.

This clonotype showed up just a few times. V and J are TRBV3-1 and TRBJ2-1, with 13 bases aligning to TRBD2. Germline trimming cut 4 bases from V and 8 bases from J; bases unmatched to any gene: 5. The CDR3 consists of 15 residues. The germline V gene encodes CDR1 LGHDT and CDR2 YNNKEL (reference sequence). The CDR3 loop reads CASSLSGLAGYEQFF. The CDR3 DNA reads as TGTGCCAGCAGCCTTTCGGGACTAGCGGGATATGAGCAGTTCTTC.

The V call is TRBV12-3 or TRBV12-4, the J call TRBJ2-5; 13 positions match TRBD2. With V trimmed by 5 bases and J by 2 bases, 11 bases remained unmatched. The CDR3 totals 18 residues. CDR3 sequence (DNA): TGTGCCAGCAGTACGACTAGCGGGGGGATCCTTTATCAAGAGACCCAGTACTTC. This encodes CASSTTSGGILYQETQYF.

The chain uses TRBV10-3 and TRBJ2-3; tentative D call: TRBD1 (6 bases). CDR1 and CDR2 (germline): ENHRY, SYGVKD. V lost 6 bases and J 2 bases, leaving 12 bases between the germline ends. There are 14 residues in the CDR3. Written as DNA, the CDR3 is TGTGCCATCAGCAGTGGGGGCGACACAGATACGCAGTATTTT. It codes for CAISSGGDTDTQYF.

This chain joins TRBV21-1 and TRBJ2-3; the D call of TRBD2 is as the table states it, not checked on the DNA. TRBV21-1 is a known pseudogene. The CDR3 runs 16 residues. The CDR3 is CASSRDSGSSTDTQYF. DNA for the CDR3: TGTGCCAGCAGCAGAGATAGCGGATCTAGCACAGATACGCAGTATTTT.

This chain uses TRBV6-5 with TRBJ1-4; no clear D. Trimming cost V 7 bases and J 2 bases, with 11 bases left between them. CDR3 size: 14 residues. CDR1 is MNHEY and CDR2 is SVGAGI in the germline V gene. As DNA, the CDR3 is TGTGCCAGCACCCCCGCGGGCACTAATGAAAAACTGTTTTTT. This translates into CASTPAGTNEKLFF.

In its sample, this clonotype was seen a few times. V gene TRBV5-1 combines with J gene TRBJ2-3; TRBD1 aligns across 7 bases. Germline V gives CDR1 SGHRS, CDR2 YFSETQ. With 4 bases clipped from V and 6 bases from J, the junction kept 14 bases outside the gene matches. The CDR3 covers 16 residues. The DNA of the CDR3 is TGCGCCAGCAGCCGAGGTTCCGGACAGGAGGTCGATACGCAGTATTTT. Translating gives CASSRGSGQEVDTQYF.

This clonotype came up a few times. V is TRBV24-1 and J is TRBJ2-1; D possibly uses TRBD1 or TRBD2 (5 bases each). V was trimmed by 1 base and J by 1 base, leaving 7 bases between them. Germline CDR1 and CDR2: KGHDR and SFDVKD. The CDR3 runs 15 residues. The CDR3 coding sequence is TGTGCCACCAGTGATTTCTGGGGGTCCTACAATGAGCAGTTCTTC. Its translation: CATSDFWGSYNEQFF.

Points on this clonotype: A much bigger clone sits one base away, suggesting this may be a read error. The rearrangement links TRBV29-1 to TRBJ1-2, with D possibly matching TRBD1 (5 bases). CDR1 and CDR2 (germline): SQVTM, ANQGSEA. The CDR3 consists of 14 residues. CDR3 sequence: CGTAGEGANYGYTF. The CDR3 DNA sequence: TGCGGCACGGCGGGGGAAGGGGCTAACTATGGCTACACCTTC.

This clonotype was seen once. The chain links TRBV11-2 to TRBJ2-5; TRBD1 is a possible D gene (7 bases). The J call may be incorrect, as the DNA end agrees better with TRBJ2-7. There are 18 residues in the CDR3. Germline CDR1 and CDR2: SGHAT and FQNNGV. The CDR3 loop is CASSYRDRVWVADYEQYF. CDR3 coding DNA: TGTGCCAGCAGCTACCGGGACAGAGTGTGGGTAGCGGACTACGAGCAGTACTTC.

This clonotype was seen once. CDR3 amino acids: CSASGGASSYEQYF. For the CDR3, the DNA is TGCAGTGCTAGTGGGGGGGCGAGCTCCTACGAGCAGTACTTC. The chain links TRBV20-1 to TRBJ2-7; TRBD2 might be the D (7 bases). The length of the CDR3 is 14 residues. Trimming removed 3 bases at V and 0 bases at J, with 12 bases between. Germline CDR1 reads DFQATT; CDR2 reads SNEGSKA (reference sequence).

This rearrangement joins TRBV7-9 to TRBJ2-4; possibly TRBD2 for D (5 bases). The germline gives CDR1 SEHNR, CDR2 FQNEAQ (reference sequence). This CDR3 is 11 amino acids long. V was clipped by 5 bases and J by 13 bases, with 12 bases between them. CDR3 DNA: TGTGCCAGCAGCATTAAGAGGGTGCAGTACTTC. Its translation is CASSIKRVQYF.

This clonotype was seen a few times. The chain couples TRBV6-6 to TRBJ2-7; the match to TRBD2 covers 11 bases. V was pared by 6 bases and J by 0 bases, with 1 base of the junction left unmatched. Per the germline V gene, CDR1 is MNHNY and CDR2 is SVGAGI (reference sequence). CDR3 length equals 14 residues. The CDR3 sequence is CASSGTSGSYEQYF. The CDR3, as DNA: TGTGCCAGCAGCGGGACTAGCGGCTCCTACGAGCAGTACTTC.

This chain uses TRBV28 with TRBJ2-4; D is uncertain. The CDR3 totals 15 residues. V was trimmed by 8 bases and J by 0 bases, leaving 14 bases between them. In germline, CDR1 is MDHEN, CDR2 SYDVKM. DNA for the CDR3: TGTGCCAGCTTCCCAGGCGGCACAGCCAAAAACATTCAGTACTTC. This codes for CASFPGGTAKNIQYF.

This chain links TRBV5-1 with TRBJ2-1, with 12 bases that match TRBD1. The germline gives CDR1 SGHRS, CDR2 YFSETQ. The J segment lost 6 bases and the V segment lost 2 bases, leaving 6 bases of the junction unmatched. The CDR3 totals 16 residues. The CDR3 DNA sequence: TGCGCCAGCAGCTTCCCCGGGACAGGGGGCGTCAATGAGCAGTTCTTC. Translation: CASSFPGTGGVNEQFF.

CDR3 in DNA: TGCGCCAGCAGCTTGGCACAGTCTAATGAAAAACTGTTTTTT. As protein: CASSLAQSNEKLFF. This chain links TRBV5-1 with TRBJ1-4, with unresolved D. Between the trimmed V and J ends, which lost 0 bases and 3 bases, there was a span of 6 bases. In germline, CDR1 is SGHRS, CDR2 YFSETQ. The CDR3 length is 14 residues.

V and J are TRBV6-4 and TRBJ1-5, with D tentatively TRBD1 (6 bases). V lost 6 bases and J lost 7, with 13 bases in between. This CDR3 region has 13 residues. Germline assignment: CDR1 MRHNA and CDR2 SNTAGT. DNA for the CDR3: TGTGCCAGCAGCATAACACAGGGACAGCCCCAGCATTTT. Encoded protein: CASSITQGQPQHF.

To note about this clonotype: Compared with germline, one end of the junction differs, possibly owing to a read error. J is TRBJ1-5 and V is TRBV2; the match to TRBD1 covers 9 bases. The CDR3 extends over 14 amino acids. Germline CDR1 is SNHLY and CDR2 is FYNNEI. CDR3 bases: TGTGCCAGCAGCCCCGGGACAGGGAATCATCCCCAGCATTTT. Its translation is CASSPGTGNHPQHF.

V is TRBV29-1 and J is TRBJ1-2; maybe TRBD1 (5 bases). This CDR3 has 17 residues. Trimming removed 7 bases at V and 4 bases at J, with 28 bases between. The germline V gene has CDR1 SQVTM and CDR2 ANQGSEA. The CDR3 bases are TGCAGCGGTATGCTCAGGGAGAGTAGGAAGGGGTCCTATGGCTACACCTTC. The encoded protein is CSGMLRESRKGSYGYTF.

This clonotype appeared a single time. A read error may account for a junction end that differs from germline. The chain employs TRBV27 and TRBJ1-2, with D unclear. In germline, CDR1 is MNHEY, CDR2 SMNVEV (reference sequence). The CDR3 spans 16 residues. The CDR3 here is CASSSTRREANYGYTF. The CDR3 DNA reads TGTGCCAGCAGTTCGACCCGACGGGAGGCTAACTACGGCTACACCTTC.

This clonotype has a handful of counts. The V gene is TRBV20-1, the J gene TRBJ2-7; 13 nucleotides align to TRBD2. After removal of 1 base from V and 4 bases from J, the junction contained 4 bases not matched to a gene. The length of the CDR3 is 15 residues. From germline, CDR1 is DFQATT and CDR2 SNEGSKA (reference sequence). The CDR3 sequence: CSARGLAGGKYEQYF. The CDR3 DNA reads TGCAGTGCTAGAGGACTAGCGGGAGGCAAGTACGAGCAGTACTTC.

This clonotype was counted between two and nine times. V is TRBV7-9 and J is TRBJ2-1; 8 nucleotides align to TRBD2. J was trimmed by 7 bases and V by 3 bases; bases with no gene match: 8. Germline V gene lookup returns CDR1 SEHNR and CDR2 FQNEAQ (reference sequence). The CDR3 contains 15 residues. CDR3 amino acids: CASSFTSGSMNEQFF. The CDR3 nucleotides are TGTGCCAGCAGCTTTACAAGCGGGAGTATGAATGAGCAGTTCTTC.

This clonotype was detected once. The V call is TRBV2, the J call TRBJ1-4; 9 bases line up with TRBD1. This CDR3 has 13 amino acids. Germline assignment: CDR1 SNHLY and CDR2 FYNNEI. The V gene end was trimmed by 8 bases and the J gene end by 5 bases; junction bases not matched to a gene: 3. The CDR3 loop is CASPGQGNEKLFF. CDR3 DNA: TGTGCCAGCCCGGGACAGGGAAATGAAAAACTGTTTTTT. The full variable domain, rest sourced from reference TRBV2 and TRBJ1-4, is EPEVTQTPSHQVTQMGQEVILRCVPISNHLYFYWYRQILGQKVEFLVSFYNNEISEKSEIFDDQFSVERPDGSNFTLKIRSTKLEDSAMYFCASPGQGNEKLFFGSGTQLSVL.

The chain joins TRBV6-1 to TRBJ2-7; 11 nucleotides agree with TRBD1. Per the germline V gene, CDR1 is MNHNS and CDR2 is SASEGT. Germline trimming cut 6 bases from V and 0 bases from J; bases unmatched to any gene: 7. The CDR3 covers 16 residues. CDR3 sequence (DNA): TGTGCCAGCAGCAGAGGACAGGGGGCCTACTCCTACGAGCAGTACTTC. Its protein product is CASSRGQGAYSYEQYF.

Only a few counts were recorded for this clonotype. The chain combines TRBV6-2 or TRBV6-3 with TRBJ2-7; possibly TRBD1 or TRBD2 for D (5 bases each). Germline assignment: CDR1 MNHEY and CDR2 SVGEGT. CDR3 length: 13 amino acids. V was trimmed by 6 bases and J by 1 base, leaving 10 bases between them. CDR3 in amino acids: CASRGTASYEQYF. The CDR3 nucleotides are TGTGCCAGCAGGGGGACGGCATCCTACGAGCAGTACTTC.